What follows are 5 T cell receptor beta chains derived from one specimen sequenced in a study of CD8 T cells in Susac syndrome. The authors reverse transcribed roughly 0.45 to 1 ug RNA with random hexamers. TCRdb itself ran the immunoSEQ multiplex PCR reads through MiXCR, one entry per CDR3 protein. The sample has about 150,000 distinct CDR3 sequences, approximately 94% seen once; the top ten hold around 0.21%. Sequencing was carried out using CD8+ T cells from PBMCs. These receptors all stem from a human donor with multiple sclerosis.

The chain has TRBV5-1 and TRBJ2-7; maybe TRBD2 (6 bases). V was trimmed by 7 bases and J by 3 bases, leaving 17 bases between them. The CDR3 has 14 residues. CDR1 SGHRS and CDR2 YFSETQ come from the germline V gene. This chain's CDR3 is CASSRGTLDYEQYF. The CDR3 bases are TGCGCCAGCTCCCGGGGGACCCTGGACTACGAGCAGTACTTC.

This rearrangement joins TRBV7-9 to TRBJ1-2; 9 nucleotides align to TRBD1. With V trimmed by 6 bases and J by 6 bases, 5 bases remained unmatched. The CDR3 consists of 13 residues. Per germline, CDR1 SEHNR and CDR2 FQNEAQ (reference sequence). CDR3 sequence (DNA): TGTGCCAGCAGATCCAGACAGGGGGATGGCTACACCTTC. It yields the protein CASRSRQGDGYTF.

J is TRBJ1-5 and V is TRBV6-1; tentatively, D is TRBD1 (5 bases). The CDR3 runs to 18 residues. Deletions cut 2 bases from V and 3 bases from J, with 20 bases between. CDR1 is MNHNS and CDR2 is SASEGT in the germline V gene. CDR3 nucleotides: TGTGCCAGCAGTGAACGGGACCGCTTACCGACGACCAATCAGCCCCAGCATTTT. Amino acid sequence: CASSERDRLPTTNQPQHF.

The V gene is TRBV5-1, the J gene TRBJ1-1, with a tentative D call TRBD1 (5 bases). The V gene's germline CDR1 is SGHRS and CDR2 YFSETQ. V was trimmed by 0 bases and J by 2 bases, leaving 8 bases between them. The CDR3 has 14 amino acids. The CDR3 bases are TGCGCCAGCAGCTTGGAGAGGGGTAACACTGAAGCTTTCTTT. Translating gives CASSLERGNTEAFF.

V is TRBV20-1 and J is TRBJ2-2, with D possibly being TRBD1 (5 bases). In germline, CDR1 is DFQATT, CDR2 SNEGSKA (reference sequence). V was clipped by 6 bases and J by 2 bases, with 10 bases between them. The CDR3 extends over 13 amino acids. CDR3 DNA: TGCAGTGCCCACGACAGTAACACCGGGGAGCTGTTTTTT. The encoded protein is CSAHDSNTGELFF.